This TCR beta chain emerged from a study of T-cell reconstitution after alpha-beta-depleted transplantation in children. In this sample, this clonotype turned up many times. Its antigen is currently unknown. The CDR3 loop spans 13 amino acids. Germline V gene sequence: CDR1 MGHRA, CDR2 YSYEKL. V shed 0 bases and J shed 6 bases, with 8 bases lying between them. Study conclusions and caveats: When one year had passed after transplant, most T-cell counts and diversity came from newly produced T cells. Surviving recipient cells, namely T cells and thymic progenitors, were the source of high day-60 TCRbeta diversity in some patients. Several hundred graft clones that had expanded were reportedly the source of alpha-beta T cells about two months after transplant.

As it was prepared, the TCRbeta library received unique molecular identifiers. TCRdb analysed the PCR reads with MiXCR anew, one entry per CDR3 protein. The sample consists of about 580,000 distinct CDR3 sequences, 23% of them appearing once. The chain couples TRBV4-1 to TRBJ1-1; D is uncertain. The TCR originated in a boy younger than two who had a stem cell transplant for acute myeloid leukemia, so the T cells may come from the graft donor. The source material was PBMCs, mostly from graft donor cells, sampled 360 days after TCRalphabeta/CD19-depleted stem cell transplant. CDR3 in amino acids: CASSQDLNAEAFF. The CDR3 DNA is TGCGCCAGCAGCCAAGATTTAAACGCTGAAGCTTTCTTT.